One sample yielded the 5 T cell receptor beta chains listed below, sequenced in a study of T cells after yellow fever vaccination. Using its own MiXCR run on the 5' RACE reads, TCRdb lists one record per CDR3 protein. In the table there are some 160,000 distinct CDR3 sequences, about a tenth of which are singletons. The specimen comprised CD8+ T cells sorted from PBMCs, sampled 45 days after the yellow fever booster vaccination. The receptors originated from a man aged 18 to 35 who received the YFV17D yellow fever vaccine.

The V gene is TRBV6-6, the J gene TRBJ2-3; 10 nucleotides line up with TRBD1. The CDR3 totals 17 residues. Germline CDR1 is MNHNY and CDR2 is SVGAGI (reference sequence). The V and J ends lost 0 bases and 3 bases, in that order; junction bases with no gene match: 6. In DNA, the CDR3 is TGTGCCAGCAGTTACTCTGCGCCGGGACAGGGGACAGATACGCAGTATTTT. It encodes CASSYSAPGQGTDTQYF.

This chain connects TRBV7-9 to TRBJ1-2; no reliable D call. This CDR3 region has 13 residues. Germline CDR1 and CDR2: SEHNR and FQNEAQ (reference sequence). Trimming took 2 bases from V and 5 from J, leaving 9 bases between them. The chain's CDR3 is CASSLRQTYGYTF. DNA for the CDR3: TGTGCCAGCAGCTTAAGGCAGACATATGGCTACACCTTC.

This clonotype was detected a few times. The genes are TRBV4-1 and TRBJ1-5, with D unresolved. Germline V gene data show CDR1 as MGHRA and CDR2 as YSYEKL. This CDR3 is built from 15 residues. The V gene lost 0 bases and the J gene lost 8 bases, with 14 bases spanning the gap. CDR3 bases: TGCGCCAGCAGCCAAGAAGGTGGAGGGATAAAGCCCCAGCATTTT. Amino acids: CASSQEGGGIKPQHF.

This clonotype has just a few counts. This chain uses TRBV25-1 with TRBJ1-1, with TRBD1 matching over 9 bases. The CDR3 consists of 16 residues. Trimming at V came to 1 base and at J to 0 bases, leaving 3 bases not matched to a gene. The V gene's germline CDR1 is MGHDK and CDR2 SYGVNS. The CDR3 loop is CASSELGQGMNTEAFF. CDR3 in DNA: TGTGCCAGCAGTGAATTGGGACAGGGTATGAACACTGAAGCTTTCTTT. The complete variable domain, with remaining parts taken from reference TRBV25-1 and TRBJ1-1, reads EADIYQTPRYLVIGTGKKITLECSQTMGHDKMYWYQQDPGMELHLIHYSYGVNSTEKGDLSSESTVSRIRTEHFPLTLESARPSHTSQYLCASSELGQGMNTEAFFGQGTRLTVV.

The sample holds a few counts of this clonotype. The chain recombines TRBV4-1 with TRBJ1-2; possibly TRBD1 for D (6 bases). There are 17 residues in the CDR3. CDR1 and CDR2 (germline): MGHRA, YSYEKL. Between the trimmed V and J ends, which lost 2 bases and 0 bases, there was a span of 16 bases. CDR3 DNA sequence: TGCGCCAGCAGCCAATCCGGGACAAAGGGGCCTAACTATGGCTACACCTTC. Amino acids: CASSQSGTKGPNYGYTF.